This paragraph covers one T cell receptor (beta chain) sequence. The CDR3 is 15 amino acids. With 2 bases removed from V and 0 bases from J, the gap between germline ends came to 8 bases. CDR1 MNHNY and CDR2 SVGAGI come from the germline V gene (reference sequence). The sample belongs to a study of T cell responses to AZD1222 COVID-19 vaccine. The table came from immunoSEQ multiplex PCR; TCRdb's copy has only in-frame clones and leaves some out. The table has around 99,000 clones, around nine tenths seen once; the top ten hold roughly 6.2%. The sequence derives from an adult who received the AZD1222 COVID-19 vaccine. The chain uses TRBV6-6 and TRBJ1-5, with D perhaps matching TRBD1 (6 bases). The source material was peripheral blood, sampled 28 days after the second AZD1222 dose. CDR3 nucleotide sequence: TGTGCCAGCAGTTACCAGGGGTATAGCAATCAGCCCCAGCATTTT. It codes for CASSYQGYSNQPQHF.